This T cell receptor (beta chain) was documented in a study of post-analysis software for immune sequencing data. Study-wide results and limits: Those samples that were prepared in the same batch co-clustered strongly by F measure. Patients showed TRBV5-6, TRBV5-1 and TRBV20-1 among roughly five TRBV segments more frequent than in controls.

Unique molecular identifiers had been added to the TCR beta cDNA libraries. TCRdb re-called the PCR reads through MiXCR, storing one row per CDR3 protein. The sample lists under 200,000 distinct CDR3 sequences, roughly 40% occurring once. CDR1 is SEHNR and CDR2 is FQNEAQ in the germline V gene (reference sequence). The CDR3 has 16 amino acids. The ends were cut back, 3 bases at V and 1 base at J, with 14 bases in the middle. This clonotype was detected only a few times. As yet, its antigen is unknown. The clonotype originates from a girl aged 5 to 17 with multiple sclerosis. Sequences were derived from blood, sampled after autologous hematopoietic stem cell transplantation. The chain uses TRBV7-9 and TRBJ2-3; no definite D call. CDR3 loop: CASSLKRAFRTDTQYF. The CDR3 DNA follows: TGTGCCAGCAGCTTGAAGCGTGCATTCCGCACAGATACGCAGTATTTT.